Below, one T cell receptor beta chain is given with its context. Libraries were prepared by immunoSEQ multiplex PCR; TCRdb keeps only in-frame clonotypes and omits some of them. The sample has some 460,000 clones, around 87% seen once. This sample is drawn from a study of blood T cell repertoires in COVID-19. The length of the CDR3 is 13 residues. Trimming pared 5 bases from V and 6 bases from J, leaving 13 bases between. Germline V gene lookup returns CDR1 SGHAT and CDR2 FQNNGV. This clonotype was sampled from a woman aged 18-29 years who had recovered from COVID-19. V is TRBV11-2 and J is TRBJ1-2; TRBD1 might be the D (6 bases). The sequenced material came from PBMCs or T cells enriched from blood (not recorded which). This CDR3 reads CASSQPPGDGYTF. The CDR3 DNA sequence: TGTGCCAGCAGCCAACCCCCAGGGGATGGCTACACCTTC.